This TCR beta chain was documented in a study of blood T cell repertoires in COVID-19. About the study: Samples representing acute and convalescent COVID-19 were sourced from the United States, Italy and Spain. PBMCs, B-cell-depleted T cells, or T cells were the source of the cDNA or gDNA that made up the material.

Per the study methods: Reference gene primer amplification in the assay estimated nucleated cell counts. TCRdb's table, derived via immunoSEQ multiplex PCR, lists solely in-frame clones and lacks some. D and trimming come from the DNA, and the V and J calls and clone size come from that table. This sample carries a few hundred thousand clones, nearly 90% of them seen once, and the ten largest clones take about 2%. The CDR3 runs 16 residues. Germline V gene data show CDR1 as MGHRA and CDR2 as YSYEKL. Trimming removed 0 bases at V and 6 bases at J, with 15 bases between. Enrolled during active infection, Seattle patients were then followed longitudinally.

The TCR sequence derives from a woman aged 55 to 70 with COVID-19, enrolled during active disease. The sequencing input was peripheral blood. V and J are TRBV4-1 and TRBJ1-5, with D uncertain. CDR3: CASSQEFFRGFQPQHF. The CDR3 DNA sequence: TGCGCCAGCAGCCAAGAATTTTTCCGAGGGTTTCAGCCCCAGCATTTT.